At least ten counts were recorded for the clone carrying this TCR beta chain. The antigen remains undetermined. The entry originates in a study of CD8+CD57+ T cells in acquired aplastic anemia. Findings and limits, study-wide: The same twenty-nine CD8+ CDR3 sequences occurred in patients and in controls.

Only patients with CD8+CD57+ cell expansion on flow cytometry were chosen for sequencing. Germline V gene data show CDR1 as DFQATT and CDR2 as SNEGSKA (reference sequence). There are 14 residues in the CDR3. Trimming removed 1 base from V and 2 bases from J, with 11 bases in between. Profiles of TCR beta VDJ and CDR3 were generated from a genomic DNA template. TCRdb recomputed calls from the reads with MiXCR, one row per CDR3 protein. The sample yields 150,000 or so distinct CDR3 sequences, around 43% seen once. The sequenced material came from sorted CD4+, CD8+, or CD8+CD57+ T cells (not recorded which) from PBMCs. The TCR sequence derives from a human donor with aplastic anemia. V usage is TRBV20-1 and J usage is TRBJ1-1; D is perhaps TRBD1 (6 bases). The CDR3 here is CSARAPGANTEAFF. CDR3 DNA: TGCAGTGCTAGAGCCCCGGGGGCCAACACTGAAGCTTTCTTT.